This T cell receptor (beta chain) was found in a study of blood T cells in healthy people across ages. Primers used in a second PCR of roughly 6 to 12 cycles were a sample-barcoded 5' primer and a J-beta primer mix. Researchers report that each sample yielded at least 2.5 million CDR3-containing paired-end reads. One entry per CDR3 protein, called by TCRdb with MiXCR from the 5' RACE reads. In the table there are about 1.4 million distinct CDR3 sequences, approximately 59% of which are singletons. Sequencing input: blood. The sequence was obtained from a man aged 18 to 30 in good health.

The CDR3 is CSARLMETQYF. Written as DNA, the CDR3 is TGCAGTGCTAGATTGATGGAGACCCAGTACTTC. The chain couples TRBV20-1 to TRBJ2-5; D remains ambiguous. The germline V and J ends were trimmed by 2 bases and 5 bases, with 6 bases remaining between them. The CDR3 loop spans 11 amino acids. CDR1 is DFQATT, CDR2 SNEGSKA, per germline (reference sequence).